The present T cell receptor (beta chain) was sequenced within a study of blood T cell repertoires in COVID-19. Assay: immunoSEQ multiplex PCR; the TCRdb copy retains only in-frame clones and omits some. Among about 180,000 clones listed, 88% were seen once. CDR1 and CDR2 (germline): KGHSH, LQKENI. CDR3 length equals 15 residues. The V gene lost 2 bases and the J gene lost 4 bases, with 14 bases spanning the gap. The source is a woman aged 18-30 years who had recovered from COVID-19. The chain has TRBV18 and TRBJ2-5; D might be TRBD2 (5 bases). The specimen sequenced was PBMCs or T cells enriched from blood (not recorded which). CDR3 in DNA: TGTGCCAGCTCACCAGGGAAGTTGCTAGCAGAGACCCAGTACTTC. Translated: CASSPGKLLAETQYF.